This T cell receptor (beta chain) is drawn from a study of cytomegalovirus exposure and HLA in healthy donors. Study conclusions and caveats: Accurate prediction of HLA-A and HLA-B alleles (for most subjects) was reportedly achieved from TCR beta sequences. In a later analysis, TCR beta V- and J-gene trimming showed a link to a missense DCLRE1C variant.

A multiplex PCR was run with 60 Vbeta primers and 13 Jbeta primers. Repertoires were generated with immunoSEQ multiplex PCR, while TCRdb's copy carries only in-frame clones and drops some. The repertoire consists of under 150,000 clones, with approximately 80% occurring once and the leading ten covering 1.4% to 1.5%. Donors consisted of healthy bone marrow donors. This clone has a handful of counts. Antigen specificity is unknown. Germline CDR1 is MNHNS and CDR2 is SASEGT. CDR3 length: 14 residues. Between the trimmed V and J ends, which lost 7 bases and 5 bases, there was a span of 17 bases. Sequenced material: PBMCs. This chain connects TRBV6-1 to TRBJ1-2, with no clear D. The TCR comes from a man younger than 45 in good health and CMV-seropositive. CDR3 sequence reads: CASTPPQLSYGYTF. CDR3 coding DNA: TGTGCCAGCACCCCCCCACAGCTTTCTTATGGCTACACCTTC.